These T cell receptor beta chains were read from a single sample in a study of cytotoxic CD8 clonotypes in ibrutinib-treated CLL. TCRdb's copy holds only in-frame clones and misses some; the assay was immunoSEQ multiplex PCR. The table has around 130,000 clones, around four fifths seen once. Sequences were derived from PBMCs, sampled after 24 months of ibrutinib treatment. Receptor source: a human donor with chronic lymphocytic leukemia. CDR3s include the opening cysteine and the closing phenylalanine or tryptophan. The D gene is left open where the match is weak.

d_gene: -; v_gene: TRBV7-9; CDR3aa: CASSFSDYISYEQYF
d_gene: TRBD1; v_gene: TRBV28; CDR3aa: CASSPFIKDRVYGYTF
d_gene: TRBD1; v_gene: TRBV6-6; CDR3aa: CATSGQGNGYTF
d_gene: TRBD1; v_gene: TRBV5-6; CDR3aa: CASSLYGTGTYQETQYF
d_gene: -; v_gene: TRBV6-6; CDR3aa: CASSYTETDTQYF
d_gene: TRBD1; v_gene: TRBV5-4; CDR3aa: CASSLGSGGSYSPLHF
d_gene: -; v_gene: TRBV7-6; CDR3aa: CASSGQGGILYGYTF
d_gene: TRBD1; v_gene: TRBV6-6; CDR3aa: CASSTGQGVYNSPLHF
d_gene: -; v_gene: TRBV28; CDR3aa: CASSFSRGAEKLFF
d_gene: -; v_gene: TRBV30; CDR3aa: CAWSKAMGGSGYTF
d_gene: TRBD2; v_gene: TRBV5-4; CDR3aa: CASTPGLGRVNEQFF
d_gene: -; v_gene: TRBV10-3; CDR3aa: CATKAQVSPMNTEAFF
d_gene: TRBD2; v_gene: TRBV7-6; CDR3aa: CASSLGTSGATYEQYF
d_gene: -; v_gene: TRBV6-6; CDR3aa: CASSYSNGGDTEAFF
d_gene: TRBD1; v_gene: TRBV2; CDR3aa: CASSQDRGRVDTQYF
d_gene: TRBD1; v_gene: TRBV5-5; CDR3aa: CASSSPGQENYGYIF
d_gene: -; v_gene: TRBV4-3; CDR3aa: CASSRTTGHSGYTF
d_gene: -; v_gene: TRBV6-1; CDR3aa: CASSVFRLGYGNTIYF